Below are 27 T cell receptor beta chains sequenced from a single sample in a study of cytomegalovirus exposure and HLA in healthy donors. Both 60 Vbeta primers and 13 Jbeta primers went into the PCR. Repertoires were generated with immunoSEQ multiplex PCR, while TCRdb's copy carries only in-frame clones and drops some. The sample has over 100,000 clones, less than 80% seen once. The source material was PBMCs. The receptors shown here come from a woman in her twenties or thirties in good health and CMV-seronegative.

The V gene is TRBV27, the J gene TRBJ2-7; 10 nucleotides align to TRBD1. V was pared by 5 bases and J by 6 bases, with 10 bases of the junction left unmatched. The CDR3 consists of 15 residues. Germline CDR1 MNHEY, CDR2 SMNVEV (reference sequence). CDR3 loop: CASSPTTGGLGEQYF. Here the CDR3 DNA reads TGTGCCAGCAGTCCCACGACAGGGGGCCTTGGCGAGCAGTACTTC.

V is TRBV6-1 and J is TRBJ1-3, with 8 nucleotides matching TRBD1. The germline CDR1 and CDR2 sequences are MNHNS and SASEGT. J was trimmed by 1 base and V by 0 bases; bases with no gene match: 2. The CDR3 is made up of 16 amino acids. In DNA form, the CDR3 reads TGTGCCAGCAGTGAAGCAAGGACAGGGTCTGGAAACACCATATATTTT. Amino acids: CASSEARTGSGNTIYF.

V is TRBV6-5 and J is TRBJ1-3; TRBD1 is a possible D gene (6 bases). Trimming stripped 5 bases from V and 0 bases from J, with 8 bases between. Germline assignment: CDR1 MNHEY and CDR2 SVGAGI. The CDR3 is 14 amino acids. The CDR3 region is CASSRGGSGNTIYF. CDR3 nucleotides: TGTGCCAGCAGTAGAGGGGGCTCTGGAAACACCATATATTTT.

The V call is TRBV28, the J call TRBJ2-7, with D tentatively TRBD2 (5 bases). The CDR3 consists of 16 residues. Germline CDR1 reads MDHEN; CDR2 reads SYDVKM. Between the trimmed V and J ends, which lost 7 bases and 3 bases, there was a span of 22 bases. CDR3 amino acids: CASTPPGVVPDYEQYF. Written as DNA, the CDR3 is TGTGCCAGCACCCCGCCCGGGGTCGTCCCAGACTACGAGCAGTACTTC.

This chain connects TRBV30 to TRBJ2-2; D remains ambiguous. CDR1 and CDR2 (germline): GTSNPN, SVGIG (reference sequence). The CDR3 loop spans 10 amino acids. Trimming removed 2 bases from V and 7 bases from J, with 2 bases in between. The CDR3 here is CAWSHGELFF. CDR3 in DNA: TGTGCCTGGAGTCACGGGGAGCTGTTTTTT.

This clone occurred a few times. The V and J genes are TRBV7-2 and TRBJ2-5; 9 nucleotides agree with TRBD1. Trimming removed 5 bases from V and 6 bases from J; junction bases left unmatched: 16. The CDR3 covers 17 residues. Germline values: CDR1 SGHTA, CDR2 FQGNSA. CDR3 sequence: CASSLPIRQGVFQTQYF. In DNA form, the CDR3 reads TGTGCCAGCAGCCTGCCAATTCGACAGGGGGTTTTCCAGACCCAGTACTTC.

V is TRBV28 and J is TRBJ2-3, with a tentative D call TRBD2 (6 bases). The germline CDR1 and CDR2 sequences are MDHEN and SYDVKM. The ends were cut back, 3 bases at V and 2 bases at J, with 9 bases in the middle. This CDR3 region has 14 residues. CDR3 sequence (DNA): TGTGCCAGCAGTTTCGGGGGAACCACAGATACGCAGTATTTT. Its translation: CASSFGGTTDTQYF.

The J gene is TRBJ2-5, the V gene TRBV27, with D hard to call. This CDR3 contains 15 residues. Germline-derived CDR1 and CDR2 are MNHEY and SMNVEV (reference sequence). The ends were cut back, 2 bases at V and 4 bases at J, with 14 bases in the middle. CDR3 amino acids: CASSLRLHLGETQYF. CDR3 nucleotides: TGTGCCAGCAGTTTACGTCTACACCTAGGAGAGACCCAGTACTTC.

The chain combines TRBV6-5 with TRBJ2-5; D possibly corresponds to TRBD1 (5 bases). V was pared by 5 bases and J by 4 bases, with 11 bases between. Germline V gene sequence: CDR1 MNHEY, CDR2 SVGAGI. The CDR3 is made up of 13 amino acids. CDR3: CASSRRQRETQYF. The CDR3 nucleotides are TGTGCCAGCAGTCGAAGACAGCGAGAGACCCAGTACTTC.

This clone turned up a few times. The CDR3 sequence is CASSLRRGETQYF. In DNA form, the CDR3 reads TGTGCCAGCAGCTTGAGGCGGGGAGAGACCCAGTACTTC. The genes are TRBV5-6 and TRBJ2-5, with D possibly matching TRBD2 (6 bases). V lost 1 base and J lost 4, with 8 bases in between. The CDR3 has 13 residues. Germline assignment: CDR1 SGHDT and CDR2 YYEEEE.

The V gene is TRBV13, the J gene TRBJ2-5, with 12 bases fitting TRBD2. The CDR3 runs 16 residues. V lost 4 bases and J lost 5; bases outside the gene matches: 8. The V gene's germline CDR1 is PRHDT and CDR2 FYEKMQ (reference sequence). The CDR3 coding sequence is TGTGCCAGCAGCTCCCGACTAGCGGGAGAAGTGGAGACCCAGTACTTC. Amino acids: CASSSRLAGEVETQYF.

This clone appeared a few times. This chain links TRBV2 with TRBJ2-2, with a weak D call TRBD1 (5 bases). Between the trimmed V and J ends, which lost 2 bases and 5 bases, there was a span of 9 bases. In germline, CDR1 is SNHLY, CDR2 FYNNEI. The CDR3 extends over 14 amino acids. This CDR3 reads CASSEQGKTGELFF. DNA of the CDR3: TGTGCCAGCAGTGAACAGGGAAAAACCGGGGAGCTGTTTTTT.

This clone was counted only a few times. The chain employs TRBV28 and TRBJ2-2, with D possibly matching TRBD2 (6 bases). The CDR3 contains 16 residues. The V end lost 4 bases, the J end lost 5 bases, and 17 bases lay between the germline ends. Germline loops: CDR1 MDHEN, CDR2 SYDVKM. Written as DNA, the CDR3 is TGTGCCAGCAGTTCCGAGACTAGTTCGGGAACCGGGGAGCTGTTTTTT. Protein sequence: CASSSETSSGTGELFF.

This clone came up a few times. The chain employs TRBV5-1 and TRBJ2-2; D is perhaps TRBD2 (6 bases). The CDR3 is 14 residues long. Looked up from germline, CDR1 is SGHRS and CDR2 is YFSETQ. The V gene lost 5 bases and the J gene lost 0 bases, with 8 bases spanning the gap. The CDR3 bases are TGCGCCAGCAGTGGGACTGCGAACACCGGGGAGCTGTTTTTT. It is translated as CASSGTANTGELFF.

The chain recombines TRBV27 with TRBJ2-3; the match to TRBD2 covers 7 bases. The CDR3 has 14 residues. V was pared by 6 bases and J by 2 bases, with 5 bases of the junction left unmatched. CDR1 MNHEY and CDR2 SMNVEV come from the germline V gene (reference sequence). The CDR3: CASRVSGSTDTQYF. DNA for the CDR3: TGTGCCAGCAGAGTTAGCGGGTCCACAGATACGCAGTATTTT.

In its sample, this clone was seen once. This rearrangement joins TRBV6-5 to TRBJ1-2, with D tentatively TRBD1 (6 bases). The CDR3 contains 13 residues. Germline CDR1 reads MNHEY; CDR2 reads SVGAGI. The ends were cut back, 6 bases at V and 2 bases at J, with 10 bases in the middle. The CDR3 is CASRLTGNYGYTF. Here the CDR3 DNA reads TGTGCCAGCAGACTAACAGGGAACTATGGCTACACCTTC.

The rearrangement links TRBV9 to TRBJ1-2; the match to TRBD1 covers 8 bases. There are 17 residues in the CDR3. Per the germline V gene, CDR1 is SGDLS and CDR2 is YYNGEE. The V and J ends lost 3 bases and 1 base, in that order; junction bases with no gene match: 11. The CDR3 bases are TGTGCCAGCAGCGGGACGGACAGGGCTCACATTAACTATGGCTACACCTTC. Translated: CASSGTDRAHINYGYTF.

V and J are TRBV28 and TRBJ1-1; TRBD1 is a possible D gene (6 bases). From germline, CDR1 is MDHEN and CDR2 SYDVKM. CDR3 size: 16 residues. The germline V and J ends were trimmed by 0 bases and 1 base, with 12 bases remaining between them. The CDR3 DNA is TGTGCCAGCAGTTTATGGAGGGGAGGGGGGAACACTGAAGCTTTCTTT. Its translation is CASSLWRGGGNTEAFF.

The CDR3 spells CASSRQVLGNQPQHF. The CDR3, as DNA: TGTGCCAGCAGTAGACAGGTACTGGGCAATCAGCCCCAGCATTTT. The chain employs TRBV6-1 and TRBJ1-5; perhaps TRBD1 as D (6 bases). Per germline, CDR1 MNHNS and CDR2 SASEGT. The CDR3 runs 15 residues. With 5 bases removed from V and 2 bases from J, the gap between germline ends came to 13 bases.

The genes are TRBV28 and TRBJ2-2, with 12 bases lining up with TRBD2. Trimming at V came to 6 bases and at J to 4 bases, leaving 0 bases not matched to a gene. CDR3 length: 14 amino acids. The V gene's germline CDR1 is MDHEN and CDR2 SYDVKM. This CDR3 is CASRLAGGTGELFF. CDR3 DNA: TGTGCCAGCAGACTAGCGGGAGGCACCGGGGAGCTGTTTTTT.

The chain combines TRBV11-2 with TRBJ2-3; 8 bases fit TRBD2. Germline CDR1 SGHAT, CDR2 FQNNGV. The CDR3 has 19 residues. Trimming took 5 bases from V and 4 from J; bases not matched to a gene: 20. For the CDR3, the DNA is TGTGCCAGCAGCCGCCGCTTATCGTCGGGAGGGCTTAGCGCAGATACGCAGTATTTT. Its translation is CASSRRLSSGGLSADTQYF.

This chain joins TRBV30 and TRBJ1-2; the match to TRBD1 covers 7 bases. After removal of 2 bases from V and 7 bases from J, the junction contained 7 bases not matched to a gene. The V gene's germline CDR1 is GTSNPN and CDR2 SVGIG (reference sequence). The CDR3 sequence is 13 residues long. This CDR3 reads CAWSFRGALGYTF. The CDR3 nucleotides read TGTGCCTGGAGTTTCAGGGGGGCGCTTGGCTACACCTTC.

CDR3 nucleotide sequence: TGTGCCAGCAGTGAAGGCGGAGCGGAGCAGTTCTTC. Encoded protein: CASSEGGAEQFF. The rearrangement links TRBV2 to TRBJ2-1; D unresolved. Per germline, CDR1 SNHLY and CDR2 FYNNEI. The CDR3 consists of 12 residues. V dropped 1 base and J dropped 10 bases, with 8 bases sitting between them.

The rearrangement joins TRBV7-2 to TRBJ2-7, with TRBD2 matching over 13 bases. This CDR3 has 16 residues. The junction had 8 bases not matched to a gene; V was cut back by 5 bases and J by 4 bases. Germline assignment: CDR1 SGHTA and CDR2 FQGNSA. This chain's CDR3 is CASSRRTSGRSYEQYF. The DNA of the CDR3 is TGTGCCAGCAGCCGTCGGACTAGCGGGAGAAGTTACGAGCAGTACTTC.

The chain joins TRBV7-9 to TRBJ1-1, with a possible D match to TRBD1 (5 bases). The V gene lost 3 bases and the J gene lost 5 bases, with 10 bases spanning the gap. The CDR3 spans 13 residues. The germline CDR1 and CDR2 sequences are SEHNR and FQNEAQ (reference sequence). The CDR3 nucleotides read TGTGCCAGCAGCTTCAGGGATGATACTGAAGCTTTCTTT. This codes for CASSFRDDTEAFF.

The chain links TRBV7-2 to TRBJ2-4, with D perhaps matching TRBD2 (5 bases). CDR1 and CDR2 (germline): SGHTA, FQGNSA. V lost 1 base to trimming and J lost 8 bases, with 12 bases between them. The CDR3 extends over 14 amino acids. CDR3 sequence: CASSLVVGGHIQYF. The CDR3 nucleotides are TGTGCCAGCAGCTTAGTGGTAGGCGGGCACATTCAGTACTTC.

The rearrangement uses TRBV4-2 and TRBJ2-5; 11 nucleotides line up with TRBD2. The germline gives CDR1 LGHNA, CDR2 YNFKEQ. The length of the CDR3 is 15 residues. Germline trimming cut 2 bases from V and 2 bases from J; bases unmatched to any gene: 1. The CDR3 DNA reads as TGTGCCAGCAGCCAACTAGCGGGAGGTCAAGAGACCCAGTACTTC. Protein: CASSQLAGGQETQYF.